One and the same sample provided the 27 T cell receptor beta chains below, sequenced in a study of shared clonotypes between healthy human individuals. Profiled with immunoSEQ multiplex PCR; TCRdb holds only in-frame clones, not every one. The sample consists of 2,100,000 or so clones, roughly 95% of them appearing once. Specimen: naive CD4+ T cells sorted from blood. The subset here: CD45RA+ positively selected. The receptors come from a man aged 18 to 30 in good health.

The chain uses TRBV28 and TRBJ2-7, with TRBD1 matching 11 bases. The CDR3 has 16 residues. The V gene's germline CDR1 is MDHEN and CDR2 SYDVKM. The V gene end was trimmed by 7 bases and the J gene end by 5 bases; junction bases not matched to a gene: 13. The CDR3 DNA is TGTGCCAGCACCCCCCAACCGGACAGGGGGCACAACGAGCAGTACTTC. It specifies CASTPQPDRGHNEQYF.

The gene calls are TRBV10-1 and TRBJ2-4, with D perhaps TRBD1 (6 bases). V lost 3 bases and J lost 12, with 9 bases in between. The CDR3 is made up of 11 amino acids. Germline CDR1 is WNHNN and CDR2 is SYGVQD (reference sequence). The CDR3 coding sequence is TGCGCCAGCAGTGAAGGGGGTCCTCAGTACTTC. Its translation is CASSEGGPQYF.

Details on this clone: The same CDR3 also results from other DNA sequences found in this sample. This sequence joins TRBV28 and TRBJ1-5, with D hard to call. Germline CDR1 is MDHEN and CDR2 is SYDVKM. Between the trimmed V and J ends, which lost 5 bases and 6 bases, there was a span of 5 bases. This CDR3 comprises 11 residues. CDR3: CASSLGQPQHF. DNA of the CDR3: TGTGCCAGCAGTCTGGGTCAGCCCCAGCATTTT.

The chain has TRBV5-1 and TRBJ2-1; 8 bases map to TRBD2. CDR3 size: 16 residues. The V segment lost 2 bases and the J segment 2 bases; nucleotides outside the gene matches: 6. Germline V gene data show CDR1 as SGHRS and CDR2 as YFSETQ. The CDR3 coding sequence is TGCGCCAGCAGCTTCCCTAGCGGGCCCACCTACAATGAGCAGTTCTTC. Translation: CASSFPSGPTYNEQFF.

The chain joins TRBV2 to TRBJ2-2, with D perhaps TRBD1 (5 bases). Germline V gene sequence: CDR1 SNHLY, CDR2 FYNNEI. V was shortened by 1 base and J by 0 bases, with 6 bases between the two germline ends. The CDR3 has 15 amino acids. The CDR3 DNA reads TGTGCCAGCAGTGAAGGGGGCTCGAACACCGGGGAGCTGTTTTTT. This gives the protein CASSEGGSNTGELFF.

This chain joins TRBV11-2 and TRBJ2-7, with 8 bases that match TRBD1. Germline V lookup: CDR1 SGHAT, CDR2 FQNNGV. The CDR3 is 14 amino acids. With 5 bases clipped from V and 7 bases from J, the junction kept 10 bases outside the gene matches. CDR3 nucleotides: TGTGCCAGCAGCACCGGACAGGGTTTCGAAGAGCAGTACTTC. It codes for CASSTGQGFEEQYF. The variable domain in full, completed from reference TRBV11-2 and TRBJ2-7, reads EAGVAQSPRYKIIEKRQSVAFWCNPISGHATLYWYQQILGQGPKLLIQFQNNGVVDDSQLPKDRFSAERLKGVDSTLKIQPAKLEDSAVYLCASSTGQGFEEQYFGPGTRLTVT.

The chain joins TRBV7-9 to TRBJ1-2; D perhaps matches TRBD1 (6 bases). The CDR3 covers 16 residues. The germline CDR1 and CDR2 sequences are SEHNR and FQNEAQ (reference sequence). Deletions cut 5 bases from V and 0 bases from J, with 16 bases between. The CDR3 loop reads CASSVTRTAPNYGYTF. The CDR3 DNA reads as TGTGCCAGCAGCGTGACTAGGACAGCCCCTAACTATGGCTACACCTTC.

V usage is TRBV7-3 and J usage is TRBJ1-2; the match to TRBD1 covers 7 bases. This CDR3 comprises 13 residues. V was pared by 2 bases and J by 7 bases, with 4 bases of the junction left unmatched. The germline V gene has CDR1 SGHTA and CDR2 FQGTGA. In DNA form, the CDR3 reads TGTGCCAGCAGCTTAGAGGGGGCCTCTGGCTACACCTTC. This translates into CASSLEGASGYTF.

The chain couples TRBV6-1 to TRBJ2-1; 11 bases align to TRBD2. The V and J ends lost 11 bases and 7 bases, in that order; junction bases with no gene match: 7. Germline V gene lookup returns CDR1 MNHNS and CDR2 SASEGT. CDR3 length: 13 amino acids. CDR3 in amino acids: CAGSGTSGNEQFF. In DNA, the CDR3 is TGTGCCGGCTCCGGGACTAGCGGAAATGAGCAGTTCTTC.

V gene TRBV4-1 combines with J gene TRBJ2-3; 9 bases are a match to TRBD1. Germline V gene lookup returns CDR1 MGHRA and CDR2 YSYEKL. The CDR3 runs to 17 residues. The V segment lost 3 bases and the J segment 3 bases; nucleotides outside the gene matches: 10. The CDR3 sequence is CASSQFGTGLKTDTQYF. The DNA of the CDR3 is TGCGCCAGCAGCCAGTTCGGGACAGGGTTGAAAACAGATACGCAGTATTTT.

The V and J genes are TRBV7-9 and TRBJ2-2; 7 bases are a match to TRBD1. J was trimmed by 1 base and V by 5 bases; bases with no gene match: 4. The length of the CDR3 is 15 residues. Germline assignment: CDR1 SEHNR and CDR2 FQNEAQ (reference sequence). The CDR3 region is CASSGNRGNTGELFF. CDR3 coding DNA: TGTGCCAGCAGCGGTAACAGGGGGAACACCGGGGAGCTGTTTTTT.

The chain has TRBV5-1 and TRBJ1-1; tentative D call: TRBD1 (6 bases). CDR1 SGHRS and CDR2 YFSETQ come from the germline V gene. CDR3 length: 15 residues. Deletions cut 4 bases from V and 1 base from J, with 14 bases between. CDR3: CASSERTDGNTEAFF. CDR3 bases: TGCGCCAGCAGCGAGAGGACAGACGGGAACACTGAAGCTTTCTTT.

CDR3 nucleotides: TGCGCCAGCAGCCAAGATGCCATTTTAGGTGGGGAGCTGTTTTTT. It specifies CASSQDAILGGELFF. The gene calls are TRBV4-1 and TRBJ2-2; D is ambiguous. Germline-derived CDR1 and CDR2 are MGHRA and YSYEKL. With 0 bases removed from V and 8 bases from J, the gap between germline ends came to 13 bases. CDR3 length equals 15 residues.

On this clone: This same CDR3 is encoded by further DNA sequences in the sample. The CDR3 bases are TGCGCCAGCAGCTTGGCAGGGACATACGAGCAGTACTTC. It codes for CASSLAGTYEQYF. The chain combines TRBV5-1 with TRBJ2-7, with D possibly being TRBD1 (6 bases). V gave up 0 bases and J gave up 4 bases, with 8 bases separating them. In germline, CDR1 is SGHRS, CDR2 YFSETQ. CDR3 length: 13 residues.

This chain connects TRBV15 to TRBJ2-7; 7 nucleotides match TRBD2. The germline CDR1 and CDR2 sequences are LNHNV and YYDKDF (reference sequence). The CDR3 totals 17 residues. Trimming at V came to 0 bases and at J to 1 base, leaving 9 bases not matched to a gene. CDR3 region: CATSRDLAEGKSYEQYF. CDR3 in DNA: TGTGCCACCAGCAGAGACCTAGCGGAGGGGAAATCCTACGAGCAGTACTTC.

With respect to this clone: This sample includes further DNA sequences coding for the same CDR3. The genes are TRBV10-3 and TRBJ1-2; 7 bases align to TRBD1. From germline, CDR1 is ENHRY and CDR2 SYGVKD. The junction had 6 bases not matched to a gene; V was cut back by 4 bases and J by 4 bases. The CDR3 covers 14 residues. The CDR3 protein is CAISGQGGSYGYTF. The DNA of the CDR3 is TGTGCCATCAGTGGTCAGGGGGGATCCTATGGCTACACCTTC.

J is TRBJ2-7 and V is TRBV25-1; TRBD1 aligns across 9 bases. V was pared by 3 bases and J by 3 bases, with 6 bases of the junction left unmatched. The CDR3 spans 15 residues. The germline CDR1 and CDR2 sequences are MGHDK and SYGVNS. The CDR3 DNA follows: TGTGCCAGCAGTGACTCCGGGACAGGGATCTACGAGCAGTACTTC. This sequence encodes CASSDSGTGIYEQYF.

The gene calls are TRBV4-2 and TRBJ2-7, with 15 bases that match TRBD2. This CDR3 contains 16 residues. V trimming: 3 bases; J trimming: 0 bases; junction bases outside the gene matches: 0. Germline-derived CDR1 and CDR2 are LGHNA and YNFKEQ. In DNA, the CDR3 is TGTGCCAGCAGCCAGGGACTAGCGGGGGGCTCCTACGAGCAGTACTTC. Its protein product is CASSQGLAGGSYEQYF.

This chain links TRBV4-1 with TRBJ2-7, with D hard to call. The V gene lost 4 bases and the J gene lost 3 bases, with 10 bases spanning the gap. Germline V CDR1 and CDR2: MGHRA, YSYEKL. The CDR3 contains 13 residues. CDR3 bases: TGCGCCAGCAGCCCACGTCAGGACTACGAGCAGTACTTC. Its translation is CASSPRQDYEQYF.

With respect to this clone: Different DNA sequences within this sample yield the same CDR3. The chain links TRBV18 to TRBJ1-5; D gene ambiguous. V shed 3 bases and J shed 1 base, with 7 bases lying between them. The CDR3 runs 14 residues. Per the germline V gene, CDR1 is KGHSH and CDR2 is LQKENI. In DNA form, the CDR3 reads TGTGCCAGCTCACCGTTGGACAGCAATCAGCCCCAGCATTTT. The encoded protein is CASSPLDSNQPQHF. Drawing the rest from reference TRBV18 and TRBJ1-5, the complete variable domain is NAGVMQNPRHLVRRRGQEARLRCSPMKGHSHVYWYRQLPEEGLKFMVYLQKENIIDESGMPKERFSAEFPKEGPSILRIQQVVRGDSAAYFCASSPLDSNQPQHFGDGTRLSIL.

The chain joins TRBV10-1 to TRBJ2-1; TRBD2 matches at 10 bases. This CDR3 spans 17 amino acids. The junction had 8 bases not matched to a gene; V was cut back by 2 bases and J by 4 bases. Per germline, CDR1 WNHNN and CDR2 SYGVQD (reference sequence). The CDR3 is CASSESGLAGAYNEQFF. CDR3 in DNA: TGCGCCAGCAGTGAGAGCGGGCTAGCGGGAGCATACAATGAGCAGTTCTTC.

The genes are TRBV4-2 and TRBJ2-5; 10 bases agree with TRBD1. Trimming at V came to 4 bases and at J to 4 bases, leaving 18 bases not matched to a gene. The CDR3 is 19 residues long. The germline CDR1 and CDR2 sequences are LGHNA and YNFKEQ. CDR3: CASSLGTTLGQGLPETQYF. The DNA for the CDR3 is TGTGCCAGCAGCCTCGGAACTACCCTGGGACAGGGGTTACCAGAGACCCAGTACTTC.

This chain connects TRBV7-8 to TRBJ2-3; 7 bases align to TRBD1. The germline CDR1 and CDR2 sequences are SGHVS and FQNEAQ. There are 13 residues in the CDR3. The J segment lost 4 bases and the V segment lost 5 bases, leaving 3 bases of the junction unmatched. CDR3 coding DNA: TGTGCCAGCAGCGACAGGGTGGCAGATACGCAGTATTTT. This codes for CASSDRVADTQYF.

The chain links TRBV6-5 to TRBJ2-7; D gene uncertain. The CDR3 extends over 13 amino acids. V was shortened by 5 bases and J by 3 bases, with 11 bases between the two germline ends. In germline, CDR1 is MNHEY, CDR2 SVGAGI. Here the CDR3 reads CASSKPGNYEQYF. The DNA for the CDR3 is TGTGCCAGCAGTAAACCGGGTAACTACGAGCAGTACTTC.

Concerning this clone itself: Other nucleotide sequences in the sample specify the same CDR3. V is TRBV5-4 and J is TRBJ2-5; D gene uncertain. The CDR3 has 13 residues. Germline values: CDR1 SGHNT, CDR2 YYREEE (reference sequence). V was pared by 0 bases and J by 2 bases, with 5 bases between. Written as DNA, the CDR3 is TGTGCCAGCAGCTTGGTCGGTCAAGAGACCCAGTACTTC. Encoded protein: CASSLVGQETQYF.

The chain joins TRBV19 to TRBJ1-5; 9 positions match TRBD1. The CDR3 has 14 amino acids. The J segment lost 7 bases and the V segment lost 5 bases, leaving 6 bases of the junction unmatched. CDR1 is LNHDA, CDR2 SQIVND, per germline (reference sequence). This chain's CDR3 is CASSGTGLSQPQHF. CDR3 coding DNA: TGTGCCAGTAGTGGGACAGGGCTTAGCCAGCCCCAGCATTTT. The full variable domain, completed using reference TRBV19 and TRBJ1-5, is DGGITQSPKYLFRKEGQNVTLSCEQNLNHDAMYWYRQDPGQGLRLIYYSQIVNDFQKGDIAEGYSVSREKKESFPLTVTSAQKNPTAFYLCASSGTGLSQPQHFGDGTRLSIL.

Note on this clone: Other DNA sequences of this sample code for an identical CDR3. The rearrangement uses TRBV6-5 and TRBJ1-4, with no clear D. CDR3 length: 13 amino acids. The germline CDR1 and CDR2 sequences are MNHEY and SVGAGI. Between the trimmed V and J ends, which lost 0 bases and 8 bases, there was a span of 7 bases. The CDR3 sequence is CASSYSFGEKLFF. The CDR3 bases are TGTGCCAGCAGTTACTCCTTCGGGGAAAAACTGTTTTTT.